The rows below give T cell receptor beta chains drawn from one sample of a study of blood T cell repertoires in COVID-19. Profiled with immunoSEQ multiplex PCR; TCRdb holds only in-frame clones, not every one. The top ten hold around 1.5% of the sample, which has 200,000 to 250,000 clones, around 90% seen once. The sequenced sample consisted of peripheral blood. The receptors originated from a man aged 18 to 30 with active or convalescent COVID-19. The CDR3 runs from the conserved cysteine through the conserved F or W. Each record gives: V gene, CDR3 protein.

TRBV27 | CASSLFVTGKLDNEQFF
TRBV7-2 | CASSFASRELFF
TRBV6-4 | CASSVSGLIDTQYF
TRBV7-9 | CASSSTGVEYGYTF
TRBV7-9 | CASSSDSSNQPQHF
TRBV7-2 | CASSPGGAEQFF
TRBV27 | CASSLSMMTSGTNEQFF
TRBV18 | CASSREGLETQYF
TRBV10-3 | CAISPWTSGSREQYF
TRBV30 | CAWSAQGVGTQHF
TRBV5-4 | CASSLGLAGTQSGNTIYF
TRBV4-2 | CASSQEGQLAGVYEQYF
TRBV6-6 | CASSYSQGRNQPQHF
TRBV18 | CASSAQGGANQPQHF
TRBV19 | CASTESRAGAYNEQFF
TRBV27 | CASSPILTGTGGWNGYTF
TRBV19 | CASSIIGTGGFDEQYF
TRBV5-1 | CASSLGQGGVGTEAFF
TRBV11-2 | CASSFRTGSRIGMNTEAFF
TRBV28 | CASSPKGQPDSLYGYTF
TRBV5-5 | CASSRAGTGPYEQYF
TRBV14 | CASSQDEVAKNIQYF
TRBV5-1 | CASSPGLAGSLRYEQYF
TRBV2 | CASSTDSGANVLTF
TRBV19 | CASSPTWDRAKEQFF
TRBV4-3 | CASSQVIGRPGEQFF
TRBV7-7 | CASSLTTRADTGELFF
TRBV11-2 | CASSLETSGAQYF
TRBV30 | CAWSKAGVGDEQFF
TRBV9 | CASSVGDRAKRETQYF
TRBV28 | CASRRLFLGLSSTEAFF
TRBV7-7 | CASSTPGFRPLDGHGYTF
TRBV4-3 | CASSQDPGNTEAFF
TRBV7-2 | CASSHRRGTNTGELFF
TRBV4-2 | CASSQGQISYNSPLHF
TRBV6-5 | CASQTGSNEKLFF
TRBV5-1 | CASSSSGSEADTQYF
TRBV5-1 | CASSLGGGSSYNEQFF
TRBV10-3 | CAISPDRSNSPLHF
TRBV29-1 | CSVGLAGGRRDTQYF
TRBV27 | CASSPRGVYQETQYF
TRBV4-2 | CASSQVQWTSGTGELFF
TRBV3-1/TRBV3-2 | CASSLRTELYEQYF
TRBV20-1 | CSASGVLAGPYEQYF
TRBV14 | CASSLLAGGFNEQFF
TRBV10-3 | CAISDRDFGTNQPQHF
TRBV5-4 | CASSEGQSSYNEQFF
TRBV6-4 | CASSADMNTEAFF
TRBV19 | CASRGTGLAGETQYF
TRBV30 | CAWSALDRDFSYEQYF
TRBV18 | CASSRGTGWNTEAFF
TRBV27 | CASSPAKLALLETQYF
TRBV5-6 | CASSPRTQLPYGYTF
TRBV6-5 | CASSYSYRGFTDTQYF